This entry lists 17 T cell receptor beta chains sequenced from one sample in a study. Via MiXCR, TCRdb re-called the 5' RACE reads, giving one row per CDR3 protein. This sample has tens of thousands of distinct CDR3 sequences, with 25% to 30% found just once. The sequencing input was tumor-infiltrating memory CD4+ T cells sorted from the breast tumor. Subset specified: memory CD4+ T cells, CD4+CD45RO+CD25-. The source is a female donor with breast cancer.

This clonotype is medium-sized in the sample. The chain has TRBV7-2 and TRBJ2-1; D tentatively fits TRBD1 or TRBD2 (5 bases each). CDR1 is SGHTA, CDR2 FQGNSA, per germline. The CDR3 extends over 11 amino acids. V gave up 8 bases and J gave up 4 bases, with 6 bases separating them. The CDR3 region is CASGGYNEQFF. The CDR3 DNA sequence: TGTGCCAGCGGGGGTTACAATGAGCAGTTCTTC. The full variable domain, rest sourced from reference TRBV7-2 and TRBJ2-1, is GAGVSQSPSNKVTEKGKDVELRCDPISGHTALYWYRQSLGQGLEFLIYFQGNSAPDKSGLPSDRFSAERTGGSVSTLTIQRTQQEDSAVYLCASGGYNEQFFGPGTRLTVL.

The V call is TRBV5-1, the J call TRBJ1-1; weak D call: TRBD1 (5 bases). Germline CDR1 SGHRS, CDR2 YFSETQ. Trimming stripped 3 bases from V and 0 bases from J, with 12 bases between. There are 15 residues in the CDR3. The CDR3 region is CASSSVDSMNTEAFF. In DNA, the CDR3 is TGCGCCAGCAGCTCGGTCGACAGTATGAACACTGAAGCTTTCTTT.

This clonotype was recorded many times. This chain connects TRBV12-3 or TRBV12-4 to TRBJ1-1; D gene uncertain. V was shortened by 6 bases and J by 7 bases, with 9 bases between the two germline ends. CDR3 length equals 11 residues. This CDR3 reads CASRNRVEAFF. For the CDR3, the DNA is TGTGCCAGCAGAAACAGAGTTGAAGCTTTCTTT.

This clonotype was seen only a few times. This chain links TRBV7-9 with TRBJ2-3; D is unclear. Trimming cost V 3 bases and J 4 bases, with 11 bases left between them. The CDR3 runs 14 residues. The germline gives CDR1 SEHNR, CDR2 FQNEAQ (reference sequence). The CDR3 coding sequence is TGTGCCAGCAGCTTGTGGAACGGTCCAGATACGCAGTATTTT. Amino acids: CASSLWNGPDTQYF. Complete variable domain (other parts from reference TRBV7-9 and TRBJ2-3): DTGVSQNPRHKITKRGQNVTFRCDPISEHNRLYWYRQTLGQGPEFLTYFQNEAQLEKSRLLSDRFSAERPKGSFSTLEIQRTEQGDSAMYLCASSLWNGPDTQYFGPGTRLTVL.

This clonotype was observed a handful of times. This chain connects TRBV28 to TRBJ2-7, with D possibly being TRBD1 (6 bases). Trimming took off 2 bases at V and 1 base at J, with 15 bases between the two ends. The CDR3 is made up of 16 amino acids. Looked up from germline, CDR1 is MDHEN and CDR2 is SYDVKM. Written as DNA, the CDR3 is TGTGCCAGCAGTTTACCGGGACACCAGAGTTCCTACGAGCAGTACTTC. It specifies CASSLPGHQSSYEQYF. The complete variable domain, with remaining parts taken from reference TRBV28 and TRBJ2-7, reads DVKVTQSSRYLVKRTGEKVFLECVQDMDHENMFWYRQDPGLGLRLIYFSYDVKMKEKGDIPEGYSVSREKKERFSLILESASTNQTSMYLCASSLPGHQSSYEQYFGPGTRLTVT.

This chain joins TRBV7-2 and TRBJ1-2; D is unresolved. Germline V gives CDR1 SGHTA, CDR2 FQGNSA. CDR3 size: 14 residues. Trimming took 1 base from V and 1 from J, leaving 7 bases between them. CDR3: CASSLGGDNYGYTF. As DNA, the CDR3 is TGTGCCAGCAGCTTAGGGGGAGATAACTATGGCTACACCTTC. The full variable domain, with the rest looked up from reference TRBV7-2 and TRBJ1-2, is GAGVSQSPSNKVTEKGKDVELRCDPISGHTALYWYRQSLGQGLEFLIYFQGNSAPDKSGLPSDRFSAERTGGSVSTLTIQRTQQEDSAVYLCASSLGGDNYGYTFGSGTRLTVV.

CDR3 sequence reads: CASSISGSVYGYTF. The CDR3 DNA sequence: TGTGCCAGCAGCATATCGGGTTCTGTTTATGGCTACACCTTC. The gene calls are TRBV7-9 and TRBJ1-2, with no clear D. V gave up 5 bases and J gave up 5 bases, with 15 bases separating them. Germline assignment: CDR1 SEHNR and CDR2 FQNEAQ (reference sequence). CDR3 size: 14 residues.

This clonotype was picked up a small number of times. CDR3 in amino acids: CSVLGQSNQPQHF. The CDR3 DNA follows: TGCAGCGTTCTGGGACAGAGCAATCAGCCCCAGCATTTT. This chain connects TRBV29-1 to TRBJ1-5, with 7 bases that match TRBD1. From germline, CDR1 is SQVTM and CDR2 ANQGSEA. The V segment lost 5 bases and the J segment 1 base; nucleotides outside the gene matches: 2. The CDR3 totals 13 residues.

A word on this clonotype: A much larger clonotype is one base distant, so this may be a read error. V is TRBV15 and J is TRBJ2-7; D not certain. The CDR3 contains 15 residues. The germline V gene encodes CDR1 LNHNV and CDR2 YYDKDF (reference sequence). CDR3 nucleotide sequence: TGTGCCACCAGCAGAGATTCGGGCAGAATCTACGAGCAGCACTTC. Protein sequence: CATSRDSGRIYEQHF. Variable domain in full (rest from reference TRBV15 and TRBJ2-7): DAMVIQNPRYQVTQFGKPVTLSCSQTLNHNVMYWYQQKSSQAPKLLFHYYDKDFNNEADTPDNFQSRRPNTSFCFLDIRSPGLGDTAMYLCATSRDSGRIYEQHFGPGTRLTVT.

This clonotype was seen only a few times. This chain joins TRBV5-1 and TRBJ2-5; D may be TRBD2 (5 bases). Germline CDR1 and CDR2: SGHRS and YFSETQ. V lost 4 bases, J lost 2 bases, and 15 bases lay in between. The CDR3 covers 15 residues. The CDR3 bases are TGCGCCAGCAGCCATGAAGGGAGCAAACAAGAGACCCAGTACTTC. It encodes CASSHEGSKQETQYF.

This clonotype came up a few times. This chain connects TRBV10-3 to TRBJ1-2; D remains ambiguous. The CDR3 loop spans 14 amino acids. The V and J ends lost 0 bases and 1 base respectively, with 6 bases between them. Germline CDR1 ENHRY, CDR2 SYGVKD. CDR3 bases: TGTGCCATCAGTGAGTCGGCGGGTAACTATGGCTACACCTTC. This encodes CAISESAGNYGYTF.

This chain uses TRBV20-1 with TRBJ1-2; D gene ambiguous. Germline CDR1 is DFQATT and CDR2 is SNEGSKA (reference sequence). V was pared by 4 bases and J by 8 bases, with 17 bases between. The CDR3 contains 13 residues. In DNA form, the CDR3 reads TGCAGTGCTACTCCTAGCCTAAGGCTCGGCTACACCTTC. Translation: CSATPSLRLGYTF.

V gene TRBV7-2 combines with J gene TRBJ2-4; either TRBD1 or TRBD2 may supply D (5 bases each). Trimming shortened V by 3 bases and J by 6 bases, and 15 bases separated the two germline ends. Germline V CDR1 and CDR2: SGHTA, FQGNSA. CDR3 length: 15 amino acids. The CDR3 nucleotides are TGTGCCAGCAGCTTGGGGGAGAGTGAGGGAAACATTCAGTACTTC. It yields the protein CASSLGESEGNIQYF.

A few counts support this clonotype. This rearrangement joins TRBV5-6 to TRBJ1-1; TRBD1 might be the D (6 bases). The CDR3 loop spans 15 amino acids. Trimming removed 0 bases at V and 2 bases at J, with 11 bases between. Germline V CDR1 and CDR2: SGHDT, YYEEEE. The CDR3 sequence is CASSLVSGGNTEAFF. In DNA form, the CDR3 reads TGTGCCAGCAGCTTGGTTTCGGGGGGCAACACTGAAGCTTTCTTT.

This clonotype has more than one count but fewer than ten. The chain combines TRBV20-1 with TRBJ2-7, with D unresolved. V was pared by 4 bases and J by 2 bases, with 15 bases between. This CDR3 contains 14 residues. Germline CDR1 is DFQATT and CDR2 is SNEGSKA (reference sequence). The CDR3, as DNA: TGCAGTGCTACCCGGCCTCAGCCTACCTACGAGCAGTACTTC. Protein: CSATRPQPTYEQYF.

This clonotype was counted only a few times. The chain carries TRBV20-1 and TRBJ2-5; TRBD2 might be the D (6 bases). In germline, CDR1 is DFQATT, CDR2 SNEGSKA (reference sequence). This CDR3 has 15 amino acids. Trimming removed 5 bases from V and 4 bases from J, with 20 bases in between. As DNA, the CDR3 is TGCAGTGCTTCTTCTCTGACCCAGGGAGGAGAGACCCAGTACTTC. Residues: CSASSLTQGGETQYF.

The chain links TRBV7-2 to TRBJ2-5; no firm D call. Germline CDR1 SGHTA, CDR2 FQGNSA. CDR3 length: 13 amino acids. With 4 bases removed from V and 0 bases from J, the gap between germline ends came to 6 bases. The CDR3 DNA reads TGTGCCAGCAGCTGGGCCCACCAAGAGACCCAGTACTTC. Translation gives CASSWAHQETQYF.